These T cell receptor beta chains were read from a single sample in a study of shared T cell receptors in the human thymus. Produced via immunoSEQ multiplex PCR; TCRdb's table is partial and in-frame only. Of about 710,000 clones detected, around 87% appear once; the ten largest clones hold about 0.0094%. The same sample was also used in a study of human thymus T cells.

Material for sequencing was thymocytes. Receptor source: a boy in the first two years of life with a congenital heart defect. CDR3s include the opening cysteine and the closing phenylalanine or tryptophan. The order of the fields is V gene, D gene, J gene, clone size, CDR3 protein, CDR3 DNA. The D gene is left open where the match is weak. The size entry is marked missing in some rows and otherwise reads once, few, many or a size class.

V gene: TRBV4-3
D gene: TRBD1
J gene: TRBJ1-1
clone size: .
CDR3 protein: CASSQDRGEAFF
CDR3 DNA: TGCGCCAGCAGCCAGGACAGGGGTGAAGCTTTCTTT

V gene: TRBV10-1
D gene: .
J gene: TRBJ2-3
clone size: .
CDR3 protein: CASSRAADTQYF
CDR3 DNA: TGCGCCAGCAGTCGAGCGGCAGATACGCAGTATTTT

V gene: TRBV28
D gene: .
J gene: TRBJ2-4
clone size: few
CDR3 protein: CASSGQGGVVDIQYF
CDR3 DNA: TGTGCCAGCAGTGGACAGGGAGGGGTTGTAGACATTCAGTACTTC

V gene: TRBV2
D gene: .
J gene: TRBJ2-7
clone size: .
CDR3 protein: CASSRKPPAGHSYEQYF
CDR3 DNA: TGTGCCAGCAGCCGAAAACCTCCAGCGGGCCACTCCTACGAGCAGTACTTC

V gene: TRBV18
D gene: .
J gene: TRBJ2-7
clone size: .
CDR3 protein: CASSAPRLYEQYF
CDR3 DNA: TGTGCCAGCTCCGCGCCCCGACTCTACGAGCAGTACTTC

V gene: TRBV28
D gene: .
J gene: TRBJ2-3
clone size: once
CDR3 protein: CASSLLPGKGTDTQYF
CDR3 DNA: TGTGCCAGCAGTCTCTTGCCAGGGAAGGGGACAGATACGCAGTATTTT

V gene: TRBV28
D gene: TRBD1
J gene: TRBJ1-1
clone size: .
CDR3 protein: CASSSSLVGTAPMNTEAFF
CDR3 DNA: TGTGCCAGCAGTTCATCCCTCGTGGGGACAGCACCTATGAACACTGAAGCTTTCTTT

V gene: TRBV27
D gene: .
J gene: TRBJ2-7
clone size: once
CDR3 protein: CASSLSRRQDEQYF
CDR3 DNA: TGTGCCAGCAGTTTATCTCGTAGACAAGACGAGCAGTACTTC

V gene: TRBV27
D gene: TRBD1
J gene: TRBJ1-2
clone size: .
CDR3 protein: CTSSLRGHGYTF
CDR3 DNA: TGTACCAGCAGTTTAAGGGGGCACGGCTACACCTTC

V gene: TRBV15
D gene: .
J gene: TRBJ2-3
clone size: .
CDR3 protein: CATSRDRDSRGDTQYF
CDR3 DNA: TGTGCCACCAGCAGAGATCGAGACTCACGGGGAGATACGCAGTATTTT

V gene: TRBV28
D gene: TRBD1
J gene: TRBJ1-6
clone size: .
CDR3 protein: CASSPPTGTENSPLHF
CDR3 DNA: TGTGCCAGCAGTCCCCCGACAGGGACGGAGAATTCACCCCTCCACTTT

V gene: TRBV28
D gene: TRBD1
J gene: TRBJ2-7
clone size: .
CDR3 protein: CASSETGEGFHEQYF
CDR3 DNA: TGTGCCAGCAGCGAGACAGGGGAAGGGTTCCACGAGCAGTACTTC

V gene: TRBV5-5
D gene: TRBD1
J gene: TRBJ2-7
clone size: .
CDR3 protein: CASSLVGTGSHEQYF
CDR3 DNA: TGTGCCAGCAGCTTGGTGGGGACAGGCTCCCACGAGCAGTACTTC

V gene: TRBV4-1
D gene: .
J gene: TRBJ1-4
clone size: .
CDR3 protein: CASSPKRQSSTPEKLFF
CDR3 DNA: TGCGCCAGCAGCCCAAAACGACAGAGCTCAACCCCGGAAAAACTGTTTTTT

V gene: TRBV28
D gene: .
J gene: TRBJ1-1
clone size: .
CDR3 protein: CASSPLGQKVTEAFF
CDR3 DNA: TGTGCCAGCAGTCCTCTGGGGCAAAAGGTCACTGAAGCTTTCTTT

V gene: TRBV5-1
D gene: TRBD2
J gene: TRBJ2-5
clone size: .
CDR3 protein: CASSFPPGGVGEETQYF
CDR3 DNA: TGCGCCAGCAGCTTCCCACCGGGGGGAGTCGGAGAAGAGACCCAGTACTTC

V gene: TRBV2
D gene: TRBD1
J gene: TRBJ1-4
clone size: .
CDR3 protein: CASRGRDRDEKLFF
CDR3 DNA: TGTGCCAGCAGAGGCCGGGACAGGGATGAAAAACTGTTTTTT

V gene: TRBV12-5
D gene: .
J gene: TRBJ1-1
clone size: .
CDR3 protein: CASGLAKGEEAFF
CDR3 DNA: TGTGCTAGTGGTTTGGCGAAGGGAGAAGAAGCTTTCTTT

V gene: TRBV14
D gene: .
J gene: TRBJ2-5
clone size: .
CDR3 protein: CASSQDRDFRETQYF
CDR3 DNA: TGTGCCAGCAGCCAAGACCGGGATTTCAGGGAGACCCAGTACTTC

V gene: TRBV7-2
D gene: .
J gene: TRBJ2-7
clone size: .
CDR3 protein: CASSFLPSYEQYF
CDR3 DNA: TGTGCCAGCAGCTTTCTCCCCTCCTACGAGCAGTACTTC

V gene: TRBV14
D gene: TRBD1
J gene: TRBJ2-2
clone size: .
CDR3 protein: CASSQERGRTGELFF
CDR3 DNA: TGTGCCAGCAGCCAAGAAAGGGGGCGCACCGGGGAGCTGTTTTTT

V gene: TRBV28
D gene: .
J gene: TRBJ2-2
clone size: .
CDR3 protein: CASSSGIRTGELFF
CDR3 DNA: TGTGCCAGCAGTTCAGGGATCCGCACCGGGGAGCTGTTTTTT

V gene: TRBV6-5
D gene: .
J gene: TRBJ1-4
clone size: once
CDR3 protein: CASSYSKGRGSAGLFF
CDR3 DNA: TGTGCCAGCAGTTACTCGAAGGGCAGGGGATCGGCAGGTCTGTTTTTT

V gene: TRBV11-3
D gene: TRBD2
J gene: TRBJ2-7
clone size: .
CDR3 protein: CASSFKAGTEAYEQYF
CDR3 DNA: TGTGCCAGCAGCTTCAAAGCGGGAACTGAGGCCTACGAGCAGTACTTC

V gene: TRBV5-1
D gene: TRBD1
J gene: TRBJ2-2
clone size: .
CDR3 protein: CASSLAAQGVNTGELFF
CDR3 DNA: TGCGCCAGCAGCTTGGCGGCTCAGGGGGTGAACACCGGGGAGCTGTTTTTT

V gene: TRBV9
D gene: .
J gene: TRBJ1-4
clone size: .
CDR3 protein: CASRVDSPYSTNEKLFF
CDR3 DNA: TGTGCCAGCAGGGTAGACAGCCCATACTCAACTAATGAAAAACTGTTTTTT